A selection of T cell receptor beta chains follows, all from one sample in a study of OX40 agonist ivuxolimab in advanced cancers. Some clones are missing from TCRdb's copy, which holds only in-frame ones; the method was immunoSEQ multiplex PCR. The sample has tens of thousands of clones; about 91% are singletons. The specimen comprised CD4+ or CD8+ T cells sorted from blood, sampled in a trial of the OX40 agonist ivuxolimab. The receptors were sampled from an adult with an advanced solid tumor such as melanoma, head and neck, liver or kidney cancer. The CDR3 runs from the conserved cysteine through the conserved F or W. Each record gives: J gene, V gene, CDR3 length, D gene, clone size, CDR3 protein, CDR3 DNA. A D gene is named only where the DNA matches it firmly. Clone size is given for some rows only: seen once, a few or many times, or a class if the clone is expanded.

J: TRBJ1-1; V: TRBV6-1; length: 14; D: -; size: -; CDR3: CASSELSLNTEAFF; DNA: TGTGCCAGCAGTGAACTGTCCTTAAACACTGAAGCTTTCTTT
J: TRBJ2-7; V: TRBV4-1; length: 12; D: -; size: -; CDR3: CASSQVRDRQYF; DNA: TGCGCCAGCAGCCAAGTAAGGGACCGGCAGTACTTC
J: TRBJ2-1; V: TRBV6-5; length: 15; D: TRBD2; size: few; CDR3: CASSRGLADYNEQFF; DNA: TGTGCCAGCAGCCGCGGACTAGCGGACTACAATGAGCAGTTCTTC
J: TRBJ1-6; V: TRBV5-1; length: 16; D: TRBD1; size: -; CDR3: CASSVEPGQGYSPLHF; DNA: TGCGCCAGCAGCGTCGAACCGGGACAGGGTTATTCACCCCTCCACTTT
J: TRBJ1-2; V: TRBV6-5; length: 16; D: TRBD1; size: few; CDR3: CASSYSRTGGGYGYTF; DNA: TGTGCCAGCAGTTACTCAAGGACAGGGGGAGGATATGGCTACACCTTC
J: TRBJ2-1; V: TRBV9; length: 16; D: -; size: -; CDR3: CASSVRGESSYNEQFF; DNA: TGTGCCAGCAGCGTAAGGGGGGAGAGCTCCTACAATGAGCAGTTCTTC
J: TRBJ2-2; V: TRBV5-1; length: 15; D: TRBD2; size: -; CDR3: CASSLTLAGAGELFF; DNA: TGCGCCAGCAGCTTGACCCTAGCGGGAGCCGGGGAGCTGTTTTTT
J: TRBJ1-1; V: TRBV14; length: 15; D: -; size: -; CDR3: CASSQVAGPTGEAFF; DNA: TGTGCCAGCAGCCAAGTGGCAGGGCCTACGGGTGAAGCTTTCTTT
J: TRBJ2-7; V: TRBV5-4; length: 14; D: -; size: once; CDR3: CASSPRTASYEQYF; DNA: TGTGCCAGCAGCCCCCGGACGGCATCCTACGAGCAGTACTTC
J: TRBJ1-4; V: TRBV19; length: 16; D: -; size: -; CDR3: CASSPLVQGRGEKLFF; DNA: TGTGCCAGTAGTCCCCTGGTGCAGGGGAGAGGTGAAAAACTGTTTTTT
J: TRBJ1-2; V: TRBV11-2; length: 15; D: -; size: few; CDR3: CASSPIRDSNYGYTF; DNA: TGTGCCAGCAGCCCTATCAGGGACTCTAACTATGGCTACACCTTC
J: TRBJ2-7; V: TRBV21-1; length: 16; D: -; size: -; CDR3: CASSPRPFPNSYEQYF; DNA: TGTGCCAGCAGCCCTAGGCCCTTTCCCAACTCCTACGAGCAGTACTTC
J: TRBJ2-1; V: TRBV18; length: 15; D: -; size: -; CDR3: CASSPPDRENNEQFF; DNA: TGTGCCAGCTCACCACCGGACAGAGAAAACAATGAGCAGTTCTTC
J: TRBJ2-5; V: TRBV4-1; length: 15; D: -; size: -; CDR3: CASSQGNRVQETQYF; DNA: TGCGCCAGCAGCCAAGGTAACAGGGTACAAGAGACCCAGTACTTC
J: TRBJ2-7; V: TRBV5-4; length: 13; D: -; size: once; CDR3: CASSFGVSYEQYF; DNA: TGTGCCAGCAGCTTTGGGGTCTCCTACGAGCAGTACTTC
J: TRBJ2-7; V: TRBV4-2; length: 16; D: TRBD1; size: -; CDR3: CASSPGAQGARGEQYF; DNA: TGTGCCAGCAGCCCAGGGGCCCAGGGGGCGAGGGGCGAGCAGTACTTC
J: TRBJ2-5; V: TRBV7-9; length: 15; D: -; size: -; CDR3: CASSLSLGWEETQYF; DNA: TGTGCCAGCAGCTTATCTTTGGGGTGGGAAGAGACCCAGTACTTC
J: TRBJ2-1; V: TRBV11-2; length: 14; D: -; size: once; CDR3: CASSRSGSYNEQFF; DNA: TGTGCCAGCAGCCGGAGCGGCTCCTACAATGAGCAGTTCTTC
J: TRBJ2-7; V: TRBV9; length: 16; D: -; size: -; CDR3: CASSVGSGGASYEQYF; DNA: TGTGCCAGCAGCGTAGGGTCTGGGGGGGCGAGCTACGAGCAGTACTTC
J: TRBJ2-3; V: TRBV5-1; length: 13; D: -; size: -; CDR3: CASSPDRHSTQYF; DNA: TGCGCCAGCAGCCCCGACAGGCACTCTACGCAGTATTTT
J: TRBJ1-6; V: TRBV7-9; length: 14; D: TRBD1; size: -; CDR3: CASSQTGDYSPLHF; DNA: TGTGCCAGCAGCCAAACAGGGGATTATTCACCCCTCCACTTT
J: TRBJ1-1; V: TRBV10-3; length: 12; D: -; size: -; CDR3: CAITGQNTEAFF; DNA: TGTGCCATCACAGGCCAGAACACTGAAGCTTTCTTT
J: TRBJ2-1; V: TRBV29-1; length: 17; D: -; size: -; CDR3: CSVEDGGRTSSYNEQFF; DNA: TGCAGCGTTGAAGATGGGGGACGGACGAGCTCCTACAATGAGCAGTTCTTC
J: TRBJ2-4; V: TRBV18; length: 14; D: -; size: -; CDR3: CASSQRGTDDIQYF; DNA: TGTGCCAGCTCTCAACGCGGGACAGACGACATTCAGTACTTC
J: TRBJ2-1; V: TRBV19; length: 15; D: -; size: -; CDR3: CASSGNSDHYNEQFF; DNA: TGTGCCAGTAGTGGTAATAGCGACCACTACAATGAGCAGTTCTTC
J: TRBJ1-5; V: TRBV25-1; length: 14; D: -; size: -; CDR3: CASSEEGPVENQHF; DNA: TGTGCCAGCAGTGAGGAGGGACCCGTTGAGAACCAGCATTTT
J: TRBJ2-2; V: TRBV4-2; length: 17; D: TRBD2; size: -; CDR3: CASSQSRGLAGGVLLFF; DNA: TGTGCCAGCAGCCAATCCCGGGGACTAGCGGGTGGTGTTTTACTGTTTTTT
J: TRBJ1-5; V: TRBV19; length: 15; D: TRBD1; size: -; CDR3: CASSTTHRGTQPQHF; DNA: TGTGCCAGTAGTACGACCCACAGGGGAACGCAGCCCCAGCATTTT
J: TRBJ1-1; V: TRBV9; length: 10; D: -; size: -; CDR3: CASLGLEAFF; DNA: TGTGCCAGCTTGGGGCTTGAAGCTTTCTTT
J: TRBJ1-2; V: TRBV25-1; length: 14; D: -; size: once; CDR3: CASSESGAASGYTF; DNA: TGTGCCAGCAGTGAATCGGGGGCCGCTAGTGGCTACACCTTC
J: TRBJ1-1; V: TRBV7-9; length: 13; D: -; size: -; CDR3: CASSLAGNTEAFF; DNA: TGTGCCAGCAGCTTAGCGGGGAACACTGAAGCTTTCTTT
J: TRBJ2-2; V: TRBV10-1; length: 15; D: TRBD1; size: -; CDR3: CASSATGVGTGELFF; DNA: TGCGCCAGCAGCGCCACAGGGGTTGGGACCGGGGAGCTGTTTTTT
J: TRBJ2-3; V: TRBV11-3; length: 16; D: -; size: -; CDR3: CASSLRGGYSTDTQYF; DNA: TGTGCCAGCAGCTTACGTGGGGGTTATAGCACAGATACGCAGTATTTT
J: TRBJ1-1; V: TRBV30; length: 12; D: -; size: -; CDR3: CAWSFSRTEAFF; DNA: TGTGCCTGGAGTTTCTCTCGCACTGAAGCTTTCTTT
J: TRBJ2-7; V: TRBV10-1; length: 18; D: -; size: -; CDR3: CASGDGAFFHPSSYEQYF; DNA: TGCGCCAGCGGGGATGGGGCCTTTTTCCACCCCAGCTCCTACGAGCAGTACTTC
J: TRBJ2-3; V: TRBV7-2; length: 14; D: TRBD2; size: -; CDR3: CASRKGYGGDTQYF; DNA: TGTGCCAGCAGGAAAGGGTACGGGGGGGATACGCAGTATTTT
J: TRBJ1-1; V: TRBV7-8; length: 16; D: -; size: -; CDR3: CASSLAGGAGNTEAFF; DNA: TGTGCCAGCAGCTTAGCGGGGGGCGCAGGGAACACTGAAGCTTTCTTT
J: TRBJ2-2; V: TRBV7-3; length: 14; D: TRBD1; size: -; CDR3: CASSRTGGTGELFF; DNA: TGTGCCAGCAGCCGAACAGGGGGCACCGGGGAGCTGTTTTTT
J: TRBJ2-7; V: TRBV6-6; length: 13; D: -; size: few; CDR3: CASSYCQGCEQYF; DNA: TGTGCCAGCAGTTACTGCCAGGGATGCGAGCAGTACTTC
J: TRBJ2-3; V: TRBV7-9; length: 17; D: -; size: -; CDR3: CASSSGRGAASTDTQYF; DNA: TGTGCCAGCAGCTCAGGTCGGGGAGCGGCTAGCACAGATACGCAGTATTTT
J: TRBJ2-1; V: TRBV10-3; length: 14; D: TRBD1; size: -; CDR3: CAISELTGGSGQFF; DNA: TGTGCCATCAGTGAGCTCACAGGGGGTAGTGGGCAGTTCTTC
J: TRBJ2-3; V: TRBV5-1; length: 18; D: -; size: -; CDR3: CASSLGLSGASGTDTQYF; DNA: TGCGCCAGCAGCTTGGGTCTCTCAGGGGCGAGTGGCACAGATACGCAGTATTTT
J: TRBJ2-7; V: TRBV6-1; length: 15; D: -; size: -; CDR3: CASSIRQQNGGEQYF; DNA: TGTGCCAGCAGTATCCGACAGCAGAATGGGGGTGAGCAGTACTTC
J: TRBJ2-7; V: TRBV2; length: 13; D: -; size: -; CDR3: CASSEDHSYEQYF; DNA: TGTGCCAGCAGTGAAGACCACAGCTACGAGCAGTACTTC
J: TRBJ2-1; V: TRBV18; length: 15; D: -; size: -; CDR3: CASSPNTGGDNEQFF; DNA: TGTGCCAGCTCACCTAATACAGGAGGTGACAATGAGCAGTTCTTC